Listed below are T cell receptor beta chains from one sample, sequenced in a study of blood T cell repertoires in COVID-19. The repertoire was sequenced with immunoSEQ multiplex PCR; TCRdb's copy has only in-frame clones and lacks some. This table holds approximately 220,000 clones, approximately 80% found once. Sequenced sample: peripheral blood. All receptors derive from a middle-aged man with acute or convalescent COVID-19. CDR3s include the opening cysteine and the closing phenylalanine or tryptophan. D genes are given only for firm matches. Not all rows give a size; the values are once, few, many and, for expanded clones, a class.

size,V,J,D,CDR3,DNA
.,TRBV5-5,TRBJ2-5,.,CASSTGEVETQYF,TGTGCCAGCAGCACGGGGGAGGTAGAGACCCAGTACTTC
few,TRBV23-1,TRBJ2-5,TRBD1,CASSQLGQGRETQYF,TGCGCCAGCAGTCAACTTGGACAGGGTAGGGAGACCCAGTACTTC
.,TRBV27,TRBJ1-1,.,CASSFWADTEAFF,TGTGCCAGCAGTTTCTGGGCAGACACTGAAGCTTTCTTT
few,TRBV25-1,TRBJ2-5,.,CASSDRWGDPGETQYF,TGTGCCAGCAGTGACCGTTGGGGGGACCCGGGGGAGACCCAGTACTTC
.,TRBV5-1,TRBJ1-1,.,CASQRGPKGTEAFF,TGCGCCAGCCAGCGGGGCCCGAAGGGCACTGAAGCTTTCTTT
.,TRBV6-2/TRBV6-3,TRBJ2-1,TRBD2,CASSRPGLGADEQFF,TGTGCCAGCAGTAGACCGGGACTAGGGGCCGATGAGCAGTTCTTC
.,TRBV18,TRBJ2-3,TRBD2,CASSVTSGRRDTQYF,TGTGCCAGCTCAGTCACTAGCGGGAGGCGAGATACGCAGTATTTT
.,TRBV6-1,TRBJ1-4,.,CASSEMGQPAEKLFF,TGTGCCAGCAGTGAAATGGGGCAGCCGGCGGAAAAACTGTTTTTT
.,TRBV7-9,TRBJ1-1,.,CASSSSRDFTEAFF,TGTGCCAGCAGCTCAAGTCGAGATTTCACTGAAGCTTTCTTT
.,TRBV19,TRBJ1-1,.,CASTKIGEGVNTEAFF,TGTGCCAGTACCAAGATAGGTGAAGGGGTGAACACTGAAGCTTTCTTT
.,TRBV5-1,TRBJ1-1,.,CASSLGWGEGDTEAFF,TGCGCCAGCAGCTTAGGTTGGGGGGAGGGAGACACTGAAGCTTTCTTT
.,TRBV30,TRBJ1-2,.,CAWLQVSNYGYTF,TGTGCCTGGCTACAGGTGTCTAACTATGGCTACACCTTC
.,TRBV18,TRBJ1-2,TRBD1,CASSPQDRGRGYTF,TGTGCCAGCTCACCCCAGGACAGGGGCCGCGGCTACACCTTC
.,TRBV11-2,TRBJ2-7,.,CASSFSGYEQYF,TGTGCCAGCAGCTTTAGTGGCTACGAGCAGTACTTC
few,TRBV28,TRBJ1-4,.,CASSPGAGSVEKLFF,TGTGCCAGCAGCCCTGGGGCGGGGTCGGTTGAAAAACTGTTTTTT
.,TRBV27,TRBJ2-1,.,CASSFQGRRRGEQFF,TGTGCCAGCAGTTTCCAGGGCAGAAGGAGGGGTGAGCAGTTCTTC